This T cell receptor beta chain originates from a study of T cell clonality in common variable immunodeficiency. The study's findings and limits: CVID patient heterogeneity limited repertoire-clinical complication correlations. Common variable immunodeficiency TCR beta sequences reportedly had fewer deletions and N-nucleotide insertions. Shared TCRbeta clones were fewer between CVID subjects than controls.

Clones were sequenced by immunoSEQ multiplex PCR, and TCRdb holds only the in-frame ones, with some missing. The counts give roughly 30,000 clones, none of them seen only once; under 5% is held by the top ten. In regard to this clone: The antigen is not known. The CDR3 end lies 3 residues beyond the end of the read and is filled in from the germline J gene.

CDR1 and CDR2 from the germline V gene are SGHTA and FQGNSA. V was clipped by 5 bases and J by 6 bases; unmatched bases: 4. The CDR3 is 12 residues long. Donors gave roughly 5 to 8 ml heparinized peripheral whole blood. This clonotype originated in a person aged 18 to 70 in good health. Sequenced input: peripheral blood mononuclear cells. The chain is built from TRBV7-2 and TRBJ2-7, with TRBD2 matching over 7 bases. The DNA read from the CDR3 is TGTGCCAGCAGCCTCTGGGGGGGCGAG. As protein: CASSLWGGE. From start to end, the CDR3 is CASSLWGGEQYF. Variable domain in full (rest from reference TRBV7-2 and TRBJ2-7): GAGVSQSPSNKVTEKGKDVELRCDPISGHTALYWYRQSLGQGLEFLIYFQGNSAPDKSGLPSDRFSAERTGGSVSTLTIQRTQQEDSAVYLCASSLWGGEQYFGPGTRLTVT.